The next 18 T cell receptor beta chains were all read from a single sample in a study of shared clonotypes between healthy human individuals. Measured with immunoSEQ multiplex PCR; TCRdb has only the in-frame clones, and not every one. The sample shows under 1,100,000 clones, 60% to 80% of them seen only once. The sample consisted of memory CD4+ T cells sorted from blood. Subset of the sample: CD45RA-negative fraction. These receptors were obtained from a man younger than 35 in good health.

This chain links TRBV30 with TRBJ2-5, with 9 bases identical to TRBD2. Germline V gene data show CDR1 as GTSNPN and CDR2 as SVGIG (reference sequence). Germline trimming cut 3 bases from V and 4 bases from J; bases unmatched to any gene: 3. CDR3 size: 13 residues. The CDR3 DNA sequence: TGTGCCTGGAGGGGACTAGCAAGAGAGACCCAGTACTTC. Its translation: CAWRGLARETQYF.

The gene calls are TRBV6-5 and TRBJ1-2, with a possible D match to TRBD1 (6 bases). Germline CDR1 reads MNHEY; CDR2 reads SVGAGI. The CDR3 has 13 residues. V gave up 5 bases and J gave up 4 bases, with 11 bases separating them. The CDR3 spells CASSDPDSYGYTF. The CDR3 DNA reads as TGTGCCAGCAGTGACCCGGACAGCTATGGCTACACCTTC.

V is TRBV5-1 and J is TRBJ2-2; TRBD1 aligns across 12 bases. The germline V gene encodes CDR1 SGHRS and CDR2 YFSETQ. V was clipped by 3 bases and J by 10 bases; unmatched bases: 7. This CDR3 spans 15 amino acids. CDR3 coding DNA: TGCGCCAGCAGCTCGTCGGGACAGGGGGCATCGGAGCTGTTTTTT. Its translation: CASSSSGQGASELFF. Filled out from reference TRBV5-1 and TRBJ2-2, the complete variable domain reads KAGVTQTPRYLIKTRGQQVTLSCSPISGHRSVSWYQQTPGQGLQFLFEYFSETQRNKGNFPGRFSGRQFSNSRSEMNVSTLELGDSALYLCASSSSGQGASELFFGEGSRLTVL.

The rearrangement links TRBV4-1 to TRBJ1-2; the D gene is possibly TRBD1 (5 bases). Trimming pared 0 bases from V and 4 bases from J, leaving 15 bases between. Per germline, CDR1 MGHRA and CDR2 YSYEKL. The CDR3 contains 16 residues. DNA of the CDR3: TGCGCCAGCAGCCAAGATGTGGGAGGGGAAAGCTATGGCTACACCTTC. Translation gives CASSQDVGGESYGYTF.

The CDR3 DNA reads TGCGCCAGCAGGGAAGGGAACACCGGGGAGCTGTTTTTT. Its protein product is CASREGNTGELFF. The V gene is TRBV5-1, the J gene TRBJ2-2; D not certain. The V gene's germline CDR1 is SGHRS and CDR2 YFSETQ. CDR3 length: 13 amino acids. Trimming removed 5 bases from V and 1 base from J, with 6 bases in between.

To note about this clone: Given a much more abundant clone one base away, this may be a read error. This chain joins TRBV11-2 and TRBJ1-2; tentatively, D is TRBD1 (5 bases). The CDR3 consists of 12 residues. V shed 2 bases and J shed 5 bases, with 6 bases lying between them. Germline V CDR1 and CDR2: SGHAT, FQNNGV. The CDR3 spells CASSLKGYGYTF. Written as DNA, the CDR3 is TGTGCCAGCAGCTTAAAGGGGTATGGCTACACCTTC. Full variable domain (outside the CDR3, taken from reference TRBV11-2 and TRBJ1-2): EAGVAQSPRYKIIEKRQSVAFWCNPISGHATLYWYQQILGQGPKLLIQFQNNGVVDDSQLPKDRFSAERLKGVDSTLKIQPAKLEDSAVYLCASSLKGYGYTFGSGTRLTVV.

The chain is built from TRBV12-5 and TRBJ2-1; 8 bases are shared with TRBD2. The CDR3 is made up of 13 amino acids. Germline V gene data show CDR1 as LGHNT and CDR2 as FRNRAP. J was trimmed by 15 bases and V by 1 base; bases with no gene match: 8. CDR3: CASGLEPGTSAFF. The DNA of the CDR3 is TGTGCTAGTGGTTTGGAGCCCGGGACTAGTGCGTTCTTC.

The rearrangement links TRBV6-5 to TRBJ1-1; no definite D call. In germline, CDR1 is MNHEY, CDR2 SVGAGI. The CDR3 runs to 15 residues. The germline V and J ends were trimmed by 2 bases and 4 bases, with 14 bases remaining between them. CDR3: CASSYALAGSTEAFF. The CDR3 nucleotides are TGTGCCAGCAGTTACGCACTAGCGGGGAGCACTGAAGCTTTCTTT.

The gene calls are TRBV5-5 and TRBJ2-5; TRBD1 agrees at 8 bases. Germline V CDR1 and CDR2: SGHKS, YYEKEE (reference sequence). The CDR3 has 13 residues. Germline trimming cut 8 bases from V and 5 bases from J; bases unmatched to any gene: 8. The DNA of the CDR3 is TGTGCCAGTCGGACAGGGTTCGTCGAGACCCAGTACTTC. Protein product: CASRTGFVETQYF. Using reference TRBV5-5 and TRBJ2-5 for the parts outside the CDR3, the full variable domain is DAGVTQSPTHLIKTRGQQVTLRCSPISGHKSVSWYQQVLGQGPQFIFQYYEKEERGRGNFPDRFSARQFPNYSSELNVNALLLGDSALYLCASRTGFVETQYFGPGTRLLVL.

The CDR3: CASSQGVSVFTYEQYF. CDR3 sequence (DNA): TGCGCCAGCAGCCAAGGGGTCTCAGTCTTTACCTACGAGCAGTACTTC. V usage is TRBV4-3 and J usage is TRBJ2-7; D ambiguous. V was cut by 1 base and J by 2 bases, with 15 bases left in between. This CDR3 is 16 amino acids long. Looked up from germline, CDR1 is LGHNA and CDR2 is YSLEER.

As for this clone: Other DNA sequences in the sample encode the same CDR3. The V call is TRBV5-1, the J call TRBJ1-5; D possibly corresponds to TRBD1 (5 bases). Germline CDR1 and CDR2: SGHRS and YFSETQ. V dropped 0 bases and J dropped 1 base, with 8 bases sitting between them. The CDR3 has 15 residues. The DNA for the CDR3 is TGCGCCAGCAGCTTGGTCCCAGGGAGCAATCAGCCCCAGCATTTT. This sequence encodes CASSLVPGSNQPQHF.

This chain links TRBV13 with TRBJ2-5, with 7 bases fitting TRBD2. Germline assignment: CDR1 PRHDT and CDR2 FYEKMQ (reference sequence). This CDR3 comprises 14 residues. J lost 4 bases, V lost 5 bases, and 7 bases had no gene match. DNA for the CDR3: TGTGCCAGCAGCACCCTAACGGGGGGAGAGACCCAGTACTTC. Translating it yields CASSTLTGGETQYF.

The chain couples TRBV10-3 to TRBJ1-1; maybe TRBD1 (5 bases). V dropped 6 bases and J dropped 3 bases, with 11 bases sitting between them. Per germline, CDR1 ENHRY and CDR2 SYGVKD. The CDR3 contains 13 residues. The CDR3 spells CAIRQGSDTEAFF. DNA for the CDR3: TGTGCCATCAGGCAGGGTTCAGACACTGAAGCTTTCTTT.

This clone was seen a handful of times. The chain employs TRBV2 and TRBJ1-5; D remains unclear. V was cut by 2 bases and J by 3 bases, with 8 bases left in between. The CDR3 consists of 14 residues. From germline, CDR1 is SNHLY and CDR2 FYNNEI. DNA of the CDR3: TGTGCCAGCAGTGAATCGGGTTCCAATCAGCCCCAGCATTTT. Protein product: CASSESGSNQPQHF.

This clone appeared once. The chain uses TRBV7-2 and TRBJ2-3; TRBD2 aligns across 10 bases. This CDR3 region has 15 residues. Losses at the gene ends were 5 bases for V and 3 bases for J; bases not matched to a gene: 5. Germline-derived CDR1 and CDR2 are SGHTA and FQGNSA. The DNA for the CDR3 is TGTGCCAGCAGCGTACTAGCGGGGTTTACAGATACGCAGTATTTT. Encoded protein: CASSVLAGFTDTQYF.

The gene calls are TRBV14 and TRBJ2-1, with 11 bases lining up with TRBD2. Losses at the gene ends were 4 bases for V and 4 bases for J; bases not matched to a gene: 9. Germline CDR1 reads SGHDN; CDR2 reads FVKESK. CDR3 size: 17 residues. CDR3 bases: TGTGCCAGCAGCCCGTCTAGCGGGAGGCGCTATTACAATGAGCAGTTCTTC. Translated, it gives CASSPSSGRRYYNEQFF.

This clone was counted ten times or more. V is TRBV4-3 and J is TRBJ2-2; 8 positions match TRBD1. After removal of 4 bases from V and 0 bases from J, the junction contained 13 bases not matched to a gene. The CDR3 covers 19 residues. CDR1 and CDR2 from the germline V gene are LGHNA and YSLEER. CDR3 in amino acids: CASSLFSPGQVSNTGELFF. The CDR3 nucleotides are TGCGCCAGCAGCCTATTTAGTCCGGGACAGGTGTCGAACACCGGGGAGCTGTTTTTT.

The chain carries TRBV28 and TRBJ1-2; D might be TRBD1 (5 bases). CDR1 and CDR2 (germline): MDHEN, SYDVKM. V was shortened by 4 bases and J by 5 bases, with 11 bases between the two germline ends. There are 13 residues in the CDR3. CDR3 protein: CASSSAGAYGYTF. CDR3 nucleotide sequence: TGTGCCAGCAGTTCCGCTGGGGCTTATGGCTACACCTTC.